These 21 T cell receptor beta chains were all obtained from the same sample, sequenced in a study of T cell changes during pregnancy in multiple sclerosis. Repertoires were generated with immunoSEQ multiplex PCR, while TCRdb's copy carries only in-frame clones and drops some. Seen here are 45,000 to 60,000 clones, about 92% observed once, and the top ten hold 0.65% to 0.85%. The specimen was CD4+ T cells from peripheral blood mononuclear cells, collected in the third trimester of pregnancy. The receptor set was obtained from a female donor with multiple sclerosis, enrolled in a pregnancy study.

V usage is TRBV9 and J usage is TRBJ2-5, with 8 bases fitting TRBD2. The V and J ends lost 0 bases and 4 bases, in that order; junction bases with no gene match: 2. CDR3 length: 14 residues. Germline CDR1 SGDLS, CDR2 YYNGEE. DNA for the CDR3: TGTGCCAGCAGCGTAGCCGGGAGGGGAGAGACCCAGTACTTC. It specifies CASSVAGRGETQYF.

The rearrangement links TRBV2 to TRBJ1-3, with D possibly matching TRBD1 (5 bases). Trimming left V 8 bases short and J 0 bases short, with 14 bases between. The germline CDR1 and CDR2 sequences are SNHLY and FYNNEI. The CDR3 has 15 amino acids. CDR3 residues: CASRQILNSGNTIYF. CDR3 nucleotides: TGTGCCAGCCGACAGATCCTTAACTCTGGAAACACCATATATTTT.

The CDR3 here is CASSPRVDRVYGYTF. In DNA, the CDR3 is TGTGCCAGCTCACCACGTGTTGACAGGGTATATGGCTACACCTTC. This rearrangement joins TRBV18 to TRBJ1-2; 7 nucleotides line up with TRBD1. CDR1 is KGHSH and CDR2 is LQKENI in the germline V gene. This CDR3 comprises 15 residues. Unmatched junction bases numbered 7, after V lost 1 base and J lost 5 bases.

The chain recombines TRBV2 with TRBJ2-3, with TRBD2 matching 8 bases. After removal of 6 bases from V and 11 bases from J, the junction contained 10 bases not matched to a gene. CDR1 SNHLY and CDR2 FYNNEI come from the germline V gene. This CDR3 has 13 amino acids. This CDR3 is CASSAHPGGGQYF. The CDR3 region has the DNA TGTGCCAGCAGCGCCCACCCCGGGGGGGGGCAGTATTTT.

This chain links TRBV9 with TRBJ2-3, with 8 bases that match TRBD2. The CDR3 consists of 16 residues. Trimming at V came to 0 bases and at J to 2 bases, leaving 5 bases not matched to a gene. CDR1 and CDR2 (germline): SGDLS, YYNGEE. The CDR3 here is CASSVGSGGPTDTQYF. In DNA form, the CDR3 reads TGTGCCAGCAGCGTAGGAAGCGGGGGTCCCACAGATACGCAGTATTTT.

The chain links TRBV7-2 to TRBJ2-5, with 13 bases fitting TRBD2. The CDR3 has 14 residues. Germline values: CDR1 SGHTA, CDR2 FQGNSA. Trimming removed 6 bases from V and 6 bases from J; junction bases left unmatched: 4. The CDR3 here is CASRPTSGGQTQYF. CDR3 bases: TGTGCCAGCAGACCGACTAGCGGGGGGCAGACCCAGTACTTC.

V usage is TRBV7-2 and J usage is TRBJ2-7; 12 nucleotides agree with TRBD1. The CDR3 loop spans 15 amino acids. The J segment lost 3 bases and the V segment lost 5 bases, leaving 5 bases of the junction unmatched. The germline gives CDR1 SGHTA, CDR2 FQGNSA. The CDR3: CASSRDRGRVYEQYF. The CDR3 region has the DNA TGTGCCAGCAGCCGGGACAGGGGGCGCGTCTACGAGCAGTACTTC.

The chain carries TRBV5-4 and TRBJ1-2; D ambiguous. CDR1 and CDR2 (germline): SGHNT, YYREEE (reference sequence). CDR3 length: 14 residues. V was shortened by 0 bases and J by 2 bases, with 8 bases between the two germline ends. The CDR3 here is CASSLEQFNYGYTF. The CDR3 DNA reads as TGTGCCAGCAGCTTGGAACAGTTCAACTATGGCTACACCTTC.

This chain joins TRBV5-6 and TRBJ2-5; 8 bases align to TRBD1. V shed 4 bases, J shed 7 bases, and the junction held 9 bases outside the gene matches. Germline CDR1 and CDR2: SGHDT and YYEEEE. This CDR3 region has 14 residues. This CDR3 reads CASSGADRGGTQYF. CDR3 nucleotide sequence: TGTGCCAGCAGCGGGGCCGACAGGGGCGGGACCCAGTACTTC.

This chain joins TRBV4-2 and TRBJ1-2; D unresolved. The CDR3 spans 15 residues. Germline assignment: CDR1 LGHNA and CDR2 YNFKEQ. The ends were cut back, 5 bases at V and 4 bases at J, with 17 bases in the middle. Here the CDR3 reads CASSEYLARSYGYTF. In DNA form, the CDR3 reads TGTGCCAGCAGCGAGTATTTAGCTCGAAGCTATGGCTACACCTTC.

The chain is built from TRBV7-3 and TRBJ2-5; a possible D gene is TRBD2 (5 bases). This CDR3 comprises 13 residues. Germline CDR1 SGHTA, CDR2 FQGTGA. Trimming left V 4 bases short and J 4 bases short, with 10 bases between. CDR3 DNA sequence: TGTGCCAGCAGCTACGGGGTCGGAGAGACCCAGTACTTC. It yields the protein CASSYGVGETQYF. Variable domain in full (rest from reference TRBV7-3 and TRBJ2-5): GAGVSQTPSNKVTEKGKYVELRCDPISGHTALYWYRQSLGQGPEFLIYFQGTGAADDSGLPNDRFFAVRPEGSVSTLKIQRTERGDSAVYLCASSYGVGETQYFGPGTRLLVL.

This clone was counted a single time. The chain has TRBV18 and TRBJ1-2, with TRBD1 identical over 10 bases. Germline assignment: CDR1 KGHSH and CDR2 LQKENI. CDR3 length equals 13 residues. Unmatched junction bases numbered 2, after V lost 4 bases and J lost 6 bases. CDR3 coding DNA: TGTGCCAGCTCACAGACAGGGGGCAATGGCTACACCTTC. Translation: CASSQTGGNGYTF.

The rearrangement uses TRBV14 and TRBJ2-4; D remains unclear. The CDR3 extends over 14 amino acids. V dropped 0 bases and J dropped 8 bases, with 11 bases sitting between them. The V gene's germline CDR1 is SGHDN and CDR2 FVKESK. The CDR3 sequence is CASSQDHLGDIQYF. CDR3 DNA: TGTGCCAGCAGCCAAGACCATCTAGGTGACATTCAGTACTTC.

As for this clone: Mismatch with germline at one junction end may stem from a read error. This chain's CDR3 is CASTLESSRTGSIF. The DNA of the CDR3 is TGTGCCAGCACCCTCGAAAGCTCGAGGACAGGTTCGATCTTC. V gene TRBV5-8 combines with J gene TRBJ2-1; 7 positions match TRBD1. The CDR3 has 14 amino acids. Looked up from germline, CDR1 is SGHTS and CDR2 is YDEGEE.

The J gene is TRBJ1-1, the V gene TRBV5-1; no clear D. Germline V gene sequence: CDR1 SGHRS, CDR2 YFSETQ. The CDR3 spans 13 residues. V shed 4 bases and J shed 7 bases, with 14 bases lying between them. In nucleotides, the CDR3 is TGCGCCAGCAGCCCGGCGGCCAACCTTGAAGCTTTCTTT. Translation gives CASSPAANLEAFF.

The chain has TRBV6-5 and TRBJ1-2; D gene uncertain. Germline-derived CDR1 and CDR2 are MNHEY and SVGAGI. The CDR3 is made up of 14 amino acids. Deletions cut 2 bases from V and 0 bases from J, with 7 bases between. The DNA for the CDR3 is TGTGCCAGCAGTTACAGAGAAACTAACTATGGCTACACCTTC. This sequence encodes CASSYRETNYGYTF.

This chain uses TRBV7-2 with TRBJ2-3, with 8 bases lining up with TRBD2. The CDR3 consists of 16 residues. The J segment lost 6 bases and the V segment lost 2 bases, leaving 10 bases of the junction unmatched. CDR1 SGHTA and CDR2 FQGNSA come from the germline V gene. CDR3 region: CASSLSGGVSPDTQYF. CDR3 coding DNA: TGTGCCAGCAGCTTATCCGGGGGGGTCTCCCCGGATACGCAGTATTTT.

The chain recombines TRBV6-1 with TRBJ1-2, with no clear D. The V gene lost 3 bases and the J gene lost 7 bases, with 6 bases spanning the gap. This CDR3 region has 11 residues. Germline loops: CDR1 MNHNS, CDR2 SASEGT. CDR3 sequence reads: CASSDFRGYTF. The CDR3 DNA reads TGTGCCAGCAGTGACTTCCGTGGCTACACCTTC.

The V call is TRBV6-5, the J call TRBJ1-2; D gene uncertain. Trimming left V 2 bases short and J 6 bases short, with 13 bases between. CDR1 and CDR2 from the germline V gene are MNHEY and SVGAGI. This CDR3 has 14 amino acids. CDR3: CASSYGGSLDGYTF. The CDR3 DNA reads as TGTGCCAGCAGTTACGGCGGGTCCTTGGATGGCTACACCTTC.

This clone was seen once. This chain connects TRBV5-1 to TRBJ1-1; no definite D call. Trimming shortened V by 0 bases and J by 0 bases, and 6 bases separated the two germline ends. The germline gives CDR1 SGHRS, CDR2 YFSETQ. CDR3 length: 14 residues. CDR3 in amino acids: CASSLGAVNTEAFF. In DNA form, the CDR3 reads TGCGCCAGCAGCTTGGGGGCAGTGAACACTGAAGCTTTCTTT.

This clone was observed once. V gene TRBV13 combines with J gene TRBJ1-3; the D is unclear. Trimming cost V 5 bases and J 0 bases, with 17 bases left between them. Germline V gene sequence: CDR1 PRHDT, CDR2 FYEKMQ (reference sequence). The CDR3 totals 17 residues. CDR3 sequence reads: CASSPRGSPTSGNTIYF. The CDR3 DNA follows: TGTGCCAGCAGCCCCAGAGGGAGCCCAACCTCTGGAAACACCATATATTTT.